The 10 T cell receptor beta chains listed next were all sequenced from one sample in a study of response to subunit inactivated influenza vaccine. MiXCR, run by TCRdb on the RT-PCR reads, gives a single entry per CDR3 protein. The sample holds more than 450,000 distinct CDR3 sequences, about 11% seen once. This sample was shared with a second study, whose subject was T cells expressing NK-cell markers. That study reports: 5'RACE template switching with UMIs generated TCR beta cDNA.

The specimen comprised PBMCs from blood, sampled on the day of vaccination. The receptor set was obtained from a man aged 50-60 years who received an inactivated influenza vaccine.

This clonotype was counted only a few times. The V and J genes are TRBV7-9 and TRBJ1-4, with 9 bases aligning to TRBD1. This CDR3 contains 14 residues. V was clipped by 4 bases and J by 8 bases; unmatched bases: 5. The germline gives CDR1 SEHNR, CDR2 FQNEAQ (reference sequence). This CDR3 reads CASSSTGQGEKLFF. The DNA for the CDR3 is TGTGCCAGCAGCTCTACCGGACAGGGGGAAAAACTGTTTTTT. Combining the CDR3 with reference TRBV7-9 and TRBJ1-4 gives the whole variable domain DTGVSQNPRHKITKRGQNVTFRCDPISEHNRLYWYRQTLGQGPEFLTYFQNEAQLEKSRLLSDRFSAERPKGSFSTLEIQRTEQGDSAMYLCASSSTGQGEKLFFGSGTQLSVL.

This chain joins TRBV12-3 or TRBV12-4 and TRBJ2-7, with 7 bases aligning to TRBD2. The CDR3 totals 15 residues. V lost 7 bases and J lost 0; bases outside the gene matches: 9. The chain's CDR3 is CASTLGGSGSYEQYF. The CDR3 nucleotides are TGTGCCAGCACCTTGGGCGGGAGTGGCTCCTACGAGCAGTACTTC.

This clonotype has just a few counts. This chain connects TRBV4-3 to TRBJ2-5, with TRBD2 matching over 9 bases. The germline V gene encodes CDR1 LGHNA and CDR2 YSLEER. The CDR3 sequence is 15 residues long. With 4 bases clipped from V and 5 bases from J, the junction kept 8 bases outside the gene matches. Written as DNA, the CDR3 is TGCGCCAGCAGCCTAAATAGCGGGGGCGGTGAGACCCAGTACTTC. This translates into CASSLNSGGGETQYF.

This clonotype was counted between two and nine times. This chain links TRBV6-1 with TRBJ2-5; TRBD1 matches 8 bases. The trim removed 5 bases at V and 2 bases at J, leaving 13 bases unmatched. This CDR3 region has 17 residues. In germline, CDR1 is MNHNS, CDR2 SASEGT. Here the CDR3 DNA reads TGTGCCAGCAGTAGAGGACAGGGCATTATAATTCAAGAGACCCAGTACTTC. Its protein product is CASSRGQGIIIQETQYF.

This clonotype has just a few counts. CDR3 loop: CASSSTSGVRELFF. As DNA, the CDR3 is TGTGCCAGCAGTTCGACTAGCGGGGTCCGGGAGCTGTTTTTT. V gene TRBV27 combines with J gene TRBJ2-2, with 11 bases that match TRBD2. Germline CDR1 is MNHEY and CDR2 is SMNVEV (reference sequence). CDR3 length: 14 residues. After removal of 4 bases from V and 9 bases from J, the junction contained 4 bases not matched to a gene.

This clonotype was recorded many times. CDR3 nucleotide sequence: TGTGCCAGCCTTAGCGGGACCACAGATACGCAGTATTTT. Residues: CASLSGTTDTQYF. The genes are TRBV6-1 and TRBJ2-3; 8 nucleotides agree with TRBD2. The CDR3 sequence is 13 residues long. With V trimmed by 8 bases and J by 2 bases, 3 bases remained unmatched. Germline-derived CDR1 and CDR2 are MNHNS and SASEGT.

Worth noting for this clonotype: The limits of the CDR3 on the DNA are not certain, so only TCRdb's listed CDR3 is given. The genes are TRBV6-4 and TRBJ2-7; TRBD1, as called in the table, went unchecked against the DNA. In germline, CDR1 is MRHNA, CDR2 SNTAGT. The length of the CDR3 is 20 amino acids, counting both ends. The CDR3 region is CCCSARDTPGQILFTHSPPF.

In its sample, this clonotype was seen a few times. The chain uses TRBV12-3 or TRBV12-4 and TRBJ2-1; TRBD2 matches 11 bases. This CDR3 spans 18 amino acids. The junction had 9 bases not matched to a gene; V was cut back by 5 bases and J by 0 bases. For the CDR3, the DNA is TGTGCCAGCAGTCCAGCCACTAGCGGGGGACCCTCCTACAATGAGCAGTTCTTC. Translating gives CASSPATSGGPSYNEQFF.

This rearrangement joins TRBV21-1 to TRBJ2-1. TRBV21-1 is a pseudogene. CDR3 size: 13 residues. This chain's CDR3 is CASSKSRYNEQFF. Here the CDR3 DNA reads TGTGCCAGCAGCAAAAGCAGGTACAATGAGCAGTTCTTC.

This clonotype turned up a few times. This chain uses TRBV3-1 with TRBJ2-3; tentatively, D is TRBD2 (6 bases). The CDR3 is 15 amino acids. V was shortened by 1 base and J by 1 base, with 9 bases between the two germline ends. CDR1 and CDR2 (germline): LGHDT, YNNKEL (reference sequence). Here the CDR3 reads CASSQAGVGTDTQYF. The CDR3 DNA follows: TGTGCCAGCAGCCAAGCGGGGGTGGGCACAGATACGCAGTATTTT.